The subject of this entry is one T cell receptor (beta chain). This CDR3 contains 12 residues. The V end was cut by 7 bases, the J end by 7 bases, with 14 bases between. Germline values: CDR1 SGHNT, CDR2 YYREEE (reference sequence). The data belong to a study of cytomegalovirus exposure and HLA in healthy donors. Primers: 60 Vbeta forward and 13 Jbeta reverse. Method: immunoSEQ multiplex PCR; TCRdb's copy keeps in-frame clones and lacks some. The sample lists about 68,000 clones; about 81% were seen once. The clonotype originates from a human donor in good health. V gene TRBV5-4 combines with J gene TRBJ1-1, with D unclear. Sequencing input: PBMCs. DNA for the CDR3: TGTGCCAGCTTATCCGGCTCGGGTGAAGCTTTCTTT. Its protein product is CASLSGSGEAFF. The full variable domain, rest sourced from reference TRBV5-4 and TRBJ1-1, is ETGVTQSPTHLIKTRGQQVTLRCSSQSGHNTVSWYQQALGQGPQFIFQYYREEENGRGNFPPRFSGLQFPNYSSELNVNALELDDSALYLCASLSGSGEAFFGQGTRLTVV.